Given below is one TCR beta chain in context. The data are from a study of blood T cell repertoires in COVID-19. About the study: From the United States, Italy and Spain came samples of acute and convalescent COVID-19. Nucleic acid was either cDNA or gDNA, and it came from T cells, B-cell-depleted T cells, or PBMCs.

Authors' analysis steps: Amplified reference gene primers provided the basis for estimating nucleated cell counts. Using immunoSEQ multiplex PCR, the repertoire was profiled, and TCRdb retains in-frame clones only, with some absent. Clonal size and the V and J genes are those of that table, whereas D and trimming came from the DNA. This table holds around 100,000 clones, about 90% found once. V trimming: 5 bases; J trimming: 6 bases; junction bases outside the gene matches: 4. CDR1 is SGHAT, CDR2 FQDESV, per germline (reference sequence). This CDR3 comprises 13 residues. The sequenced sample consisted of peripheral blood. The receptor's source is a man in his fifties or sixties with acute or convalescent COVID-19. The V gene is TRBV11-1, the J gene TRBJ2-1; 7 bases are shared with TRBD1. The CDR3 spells CASSLGTVNEQFF. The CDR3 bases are TGTGCCAGCAGCCTCGGGACAGTCAATGAGCAGTTCTTC.